These T cell receptor beta chains were read from a single sample in a study of CD8 T cells in ankylosing spondylitis. TCRdb independently ran MiXCR on the 5' RACE reads; one entry per CDR3 protein. Among approximately 240,000 distinct CDR3 sequences listed, roughly 10% were seen once. The sequencing input was blood, either unsorted or a sorted T cell fraction (not recorded which). These receptors all stem from a male donor with ankylosing spondylitis or in good health (not recorded which). Each CDR3 is given with its conserved first and last residue. D genes are given only for firm matches. Clone size, where shown, is once, few, many, or a class for clones that have expanded.

J	size	D	V	CDR3	DNA
TRBJ1-5	-	-	TRBV7-9	CASSLEVGNQPQHF	TGTGCCAGCAGCTTAGAGGTGGGCAATCAGCCCCAGCATTTT
TRBJ1-2	many	-	TRBV20-1	CSAPSSYGYTF	TGCAGTGCTCCTTCCTCCTATGGCTACACCTTC
TRBJ1-5	many	-	TRBV12-3/TRBV12-4	CASSSPGPRGDQPQHF	TGTGCCAGCAGTTCCCCGGGACCGAGGGGGGATCAGCCCCAGCATTTT
TRBJ2-1	-	TRBD2	TRBV7-2	CASSFIAGGTSYNEQFF	TGTGCCAGCAGCTTTATAGCGGGGGGAACGTCCTACAATGAGCAGTTCTTC
TRBJ2-3	many	-	TRBV27	CASSLLTSTDTQYF	TGTGCCAGCAGTTTGTTAACTAGCACAGATACGCAGTATTTT
TRBJ2-1	many	TRBD1	TRBV3-1	CASSQFSGTGPYNEQFF	TGTGCCAGCAGCCAATTTAGTGGGACAGGGCCTTACAATGAGCAGTTCTTC
TRBJ1-1	-	-	TRBV4-1	CASSQNPVNMNTEAFF	TGCGCCAGCAGCCAAAATCCAGTTAACATGAACACTGAAGCTTTCTTT
TRBJ2-1	few	TRBD1	TRBV6-5	CASSYRTGTNEQFF	TGTGCCAGCAGTTACCGGACAGGGACGAATGAGCAGTTCTTC
TRBJ2-4	many	-	TRBV5-1	CASSLGGSAKNIQYF	TGCGCCAGCAGCTTGGGGGGTTCCGCCAAAAACATTCAGTACTTC
TRBJ1-1	many	-	TRBV20-1	CSAAFTWGAEAFF	TGCAGTGCTGCCTTTACCTGGGGCGCTGAAGCTTTCTTT
TRBJ1-3	many	-	TRBV4-2	CASSQDVRTDSGNTIYF	TGTGCCAGCAGCCAAGATGTTAGGACAGACTCTGGAAACACCATATATTTT
TRBJ2-6	many	-	TRBV5-1	CASSLGPYSGANVLTF	TGCGCCAGCAGCTTGGGACCGTACTCTGGGGCCAACGTCCTGACTTTC